The 32 T cell receptor beta chains below come from one sample, sequenced in a study of blood T cell repertoires in COVID-19. Here immunoSEQ multiplex PCR was the method, and the copy in TCRdb shows in-frame clones only, minus some. The table has just over 250,000 clones, more than 70% seen once. Sequencing was performed on peripheral blood. Every receptor here comes from a woman aged 45-59 years with acute or convalescent COVID-19.

The chain links TRBV2 to TRBJ1-1; 11 bases are a match to TRBD1. The CDR3 consists of 13 residues. Trimming removed 8 bases from V and 7 bases from J; junction bases left unmatched: 6. Germline V gene sequence: CDR1 SNHLY, CDR2 FYNNEI. The CDR3 spells CASGQGAFDEAFF. The CDR3 DNA reads TGTGCCAGCGGACAGGGGGCCTTTGATGAAGCTTTCTTT.

The genes are TRBV3-1 (or the pseudogene TRBV3-2) and TRBJ2-7; TRBD2 matches at 11 bases. Germline CDR1 reads LGHDT; CDR2 reads YNNKEL (reference sequence). The CDR3 has 15 residues. With 2 bases clipped from V and 2 bases from J, the junction kept 2 bases outside the gene matches. The CDR3 DNA reads TGTGCCAGCAGCCAAAGACTAGCGGGACCCTACGAGCAGTACTTC. Amino acids: CASSQRLAGPYEQYF.

CDR3 in DNA: TGCGCCAGCAGGCAGGGAACCGGGGAGCTGTTTTTT. This codes for CASRQGTGELFF. The J gene is TRBJ2-2, the V gene TRBV4-1, with D possibly matching TRBD1 (5 bases). CDR1 MGHRA and CDR2 YSYEKL come from the germline V gene. The V gene lost 6 bases and the J gene lost 5 bases, with 7 bases spanning the gap. The CDR3 runs to 12 residues.

V usage is TRBV11-2 and J usage is TRBJ1-4; no definite D call. The length of the CDR3 is 17 residues. With 1 base removed from V and 5 bases from J, the gap between germline ends came to 17 bases. In germline, CDR1 is SGHAT, CDR2 FQNNGV. CDR3 residues: CASSLGRSMFGNEKLFF. CDR3 nucleotides: TGTGCCAGCAGCTTAGGTCGCTCGATGTTTGGCAATGAAAAACTGTTTTTT.

This clone was recorded only once. The chain uses TRBV6-6 and TRBJ2-1; 9 nucleotides match TRBD2. After removal of 5 bases from V and 13 bases from J, the junction contained 12 bases not matched to a gene. This CDR3 contains 14 residues. CDR1 MNHNY and CDR2 SVGAGI come from the germline V gene (reference sequence). In nucleotides, the CDR3 is TGTGCCAGCAGTCCCAATAATAGCGGGGGAGATCAGTTCTTC. Protein product: CASSPNNSGGDQFF.

The genes are TRBV24-1 and TRBJ2-5; possibly TRBD2 for D (5 bases). This CDR3 has 16 residues. From germline, CDR1 is KGHDR and CDR2 SFDVKD. The V end was cut by 3 bases, the J end by 5 bases, with 18 bases between. The CDR3 spells CATSDPPGGRPETQYF. The CDR3 coding sequence is TGTGCCACCAGTGATCCCCCCGGAGGACGGCCGGAGACCCAGTACTTC.

J is TRBJ1-4 and V is TRBV6-5; possibly TRBD1 for D (5 bases). Trimming pared 9 bases from V and 8 bases from J, leaving 16 bases between. Germline CDR1 reads MNHEY; CDR2 reads SVGAGI. This CDR3 is 13 amino acids long. The CDR3 nucleotides read TGTGCCAGTCAAGGGGATGTTAGGGAAAAACTGTTTTTT. As protein: CASQGDVREKLFF.

CDR3 protein: CASTLETGGSYGYTF. The CDR3 region has the DNA TGTGCCAGCACCTTGGAGACAGGGGGCTCCTATGGCTACACCTTC. The chain combines TRBV7-9 with TRBJ1-2; 10 nucleotides align to TRBD1. This CDR3 has 15 residues. CDR1 and CDR2 from the germline V gene are SEHNR and FQNEAQ (reference sequence). Trimming cost V 7 bases and J 4 bases; bases outside gene matches: 9.

This clone was counted a single time. The chain links TRBV27 to TRBJ2-2; TRBD2 aligns across 9 bases. Germline V gene data show CDR1 as MNHEY and CDR2 as SMNVEV (reference sequence). Trimming at V came to 10 bases and at J to 1 base, leaving 1 base not matched to a gene. CDR3 length equals 13 residues. CDR3 residues: CATSGVNTGELFF. In DNA form, the CDR3 reads TGTGCCACTAGCGGGGTGAACACCGGGGAGCTGTTTTTT.

The chain couples TRBV6-1 to TRBJ1-2; 9 bases line up with TRBD1. CDR1 and CDR2 (germline): MNHNS, SASEGT. This CDR3 has 15 residues. Unmatched junction bases numbered 8, after V lost 1 base and J lost 8 bases. The DNA for the CDR3 is TGTGCCAGCAGTGAAGAGGCACAGGGGGCCTGGGGCTACACCTTC. It encodes CASSEEAQGAWGYTF.

The rearrangement joins TRBV20-1 to TRBJ2-1, with D unresolved. Germline CDR1 and CDR2: DFQATT and SNEGSKA (reference sequence). This CDR3 comprises 10 residues. The ends were cut back, 4 bases at V and 7 bases at J, with 5 bases in the middle. The DNA of the CDR3 is TGCAGTGCTATGAGGAATGAGCAGTTCTTC. It yields the protein CSAMRNEQFF.

CDR3 amino acids: CASSIGTGVYEQYF. CDR3 bases: TGTGCCAGTAGTATCGGGACAGGGGTGTACGAGCAGTACTTC. J is TRBJ2-7 and V is TRBV19, with 10 bases aligning to TRBD1. Germline values: CDR1 LNHDA, CDR2 SQIVND (reference sequence). V was clipped by 3 bases and J by 4 bases; unmatched bases: 3. The CDR3 has 14 residues. Complete variable domain (other parts from reference TRBV19 and TRBJ2-7): DGGITQSPKYLFRKEGQNVTLSCEQNLNHDAMYWYRQDPGQGLRLIYYSQIVNDFQKGDIAEGYSVSREKKESFPLTVTSAQKNPTAFYLCASSIGTGVYEQYFGPGTRLTVT.

V usage is TRBV3-1 (or the pseudogene TRBV3-2) and J usage is TRBJ1-4; 8 nucleotides align to TRBD1. V was clipped by 4 bases and J by 7 bases; unmatched bases: 14. The CDR3 spans 17 residues. Germline V gives CDR1 LGHDT, CDR2 YNNKEL (reference sequence). The CDR3 reads CASSPGVTGQGFEKLFF. The CDR3 bases are TGTGCCAGCAGCCCAGGGGTTACCGGACAGGGTTTTGAAAAACTGTTTTTT.

The chain carries TRBV5-1 and TRBJ2-7, with D perhaps matching TRBD1 (5 bases). Germline CDR1 reads SGHRS; CDR2 reads YFSETQ. The germline V and J ends were trimmed by 4 bases and 2 bases, with 16 bases remaining between them. The CDR3 extends over 15 amino acids. In DNA form, the CDR3 reads TGCGCCAGCAGCCCCAATGTGGTGGGGCCCTACGAGCAGTACTTC. Translation: CASSPNVVGPYEQYF.

The rearrangement joins TRBV27 to TRBJ2-1; D gene uncertain. The length of the CDR3 is 17 residues. With 3 bases removed from V and 5 bases from J, the gap between germline ends came to 20 bases. Germline CDR1 and CDR2: MNHEY and SMNVEV (reference sequence). The DNA for the CDR3 is TGTGCCAGCAGTTTTTCGCCCCGGTGGCGGAAGAACAATGAGCAGTTCTTC. It encodes CASSFSPRWRKNNEQFF.

The chain links TRBV6-5 to TRBJ2-7, with D tentatively TRBD2 (6 bases). The CDR3 consists of 13 residues. V shed 6 bases and J shed 3 bases, with 12 bases lying between them. CDR1 is MNHEY, CDR2 SVGAGI, per germline. The DNA for the CDR3 is TGTGCCAGCAGGCACTCCGGGAGCTACGAGCAGTACTTC. Translating gives CASRHSGSYEQYF.

A single count supports this clone. The chain's CDR3 is CASSPTAGTNEETQYF. CDR3 coding DNA: TGCGCCAGCAGCCCGACCGCAGGGACAAACGAGGAGACCCAGTACTTC. This chain links TRBV5-1 with TRBJ2-5; maybe TRBD1 (6 bases). This CDR3 has 16 amino acids. V dropped 4 bases and J dropped 5 bases, with 21 bases sitting between them. Germline CDR1 and CDR2: SGHRS and YFSETQ. The whole variable domain, filled in from reference TRBV5-1 and TRBJ2-5, reads KAGVTQTPRYLIKTRGQQVTLSCSPISGHRSVSWYQQTPGQGLQFLFEYFSETQRNKGNFPGRFSGRQFSNSRSEMNVSTLELGDSALYLCASSPTAGTNEETQYFGPGTRLLVL.

The gene calls are TRBV24-1 and TRBJ2-7; tentatively, D is TRBD1 (5 bases). The CDR3 loop spans 15 amino acids. Germline loops: CDR1 KGHDR, CDR2 SFDVKD. Deletions cut 4 bases from V and 4 bases from J, with 16 bases between. The CDR3 is CATSETQSRVYEQYF. CDR3 in DNA: TGTGCCACCAGTGAGACACAATCCAGGGTATACGAGCAGTACTTC.

The gene calls are TRBV23-1 and TRBJ2-4; D is perhaps TRBD1 (6 bases). TRBV23-1 is an ORF, with its function uncertain. The CDR3 sequence is 20 residues long. V lost 0 bases and J 0 bases, leaving 21 bases between the germline ends. CDR3 protein: CASSQSVQDGQRIAKNIQYF. The DNA of the CDR3 is TGCGCCAGCAGTCAATCGGTCCAAGATGGACAGAGAATAGCCAAAAACATTCAGTACTTC.

The V and J genes are TRBV7-9 and TRBJ1-1; weak D call: TRBD1 (6 bases). Germline values: CDR1 SEHNR, CDR2 FQNEAQ (reference sequence). The CDR3 sequence is 15 residues long. V was pared by 4 bases and J by 3 bases, with 15 bases between. Here the CDR3 reads CASSSPAEGDTEAFF. CDR3 coding DNA: TGTGCCAGCAGCTCGCCCGCCGAGGGGGACACTGAAGCTTTCTTT.

V and J are TRBV20-1 and TRBJ2-3; D unclear. The CDR3 covers 15 residues. V lost 3 bases and J lost 4, with 17 bases in between. The germline V gene has CDR1 DFQATT and CDR2 SNEGSKA (reference sequence). The CDR3 protein is CSASGKGETPDTQYF. The CDR3 DNA follows: TGCAGTGCTAGTGGAAAAGGAGAGACCCCAGATACGCAGTATTTT.

This clone has only one observation. This rearrangement joins TRBV6-5 to TRBJ1-1; 7 bases are a match to TRBD1. This CDR3 has 16 amino acids. Germline V gene lookup returns CDR1 MNHEY and CDR2 SVGAGI. Trimming took 4 bases from V and 0 from J; bases not matched to a gene: 8. The CDR3 loop is CASSSQGPWMNTEAFF. As DNA, the CDR3 is TGTGCCAGCAGTTCACAGGGGCCTTGGATGAACACTGAAGCTTTCTTT.

The rearrangement joins TRBV18 to TRBJ2-1; the D gene is possibly TRBD1 (5 bases). This CDR3 contains 13 residues. The germline V gene has CDR1 KGHSH and CDR2 LQKENI. Trimming pared 4 bases from V and 8 bases from J, leaving 12 bases between. CDR3 sequence: CASSLPDSYEQFF. Here the CDR3 DNA reads TGTGCCAGCTCACTGCCTGACAGCTATGAGCAGTTCTTC.

CDR3 nucleotide sequence: TGTGCCAGCAGCATAGATGCAGGGGCTGGAAACACCATATATTTT. Its translation is CASSIDAGAGNTIYF. This sequence joins TRBV9 and TRBJ1-3, with TRBD1 as a possible D gene (6 bases). The germline V and J ends were trimmed by 4 bases and 2 bases, with 13 bases remaining between them. The CDR3 length is 15 residues. CDR1 is SGDLS and CDR2 is YYNGEE in the germline V gene. Together with reference TRBV9 and TRBJ1-3, the CDR3 gives the full variable domain: DSGVTQTPKHLITATGQRVTLRCSPRSGDLSVYWYQQSLDQGLQFLIQYYNGEERAKGNILERFSAQQFPDLHSELNLSSLELGDSALYFCASSIDAGAGNTIYFGEGSWLTVV.

The chain employs TRBV5-4 and TRBJ2-7; 12 bases line up with TRBD2. CDR3 size: 16 residues. Germline loops: CDR1 SGHNT, CDR2 YYREEE (reference sequence). V was pared by 2 bases and J by 4 bases, with 7 bases of the junction left unmatched. CDR3 loop: CASSLATGLAGYEQYF. In DNA form, the CDR3 reads TGTGCCAGCAGCTTAGCGACGGGACTAGCGGGTTACGAGCAGTACTTC.

Points on this clone: One end of the junction varies from germline; a read error may be responsible. This chain connects TRBV7-7 to TRBJ2-1; 11 bases agree with TRBD2. The CDR3 has 16 amino acids. CDR1 is SSHAT, CDR2 FNYEAQ, per germline (reference sequence). DNA of the CDR3: TGTGCTAGCACCCTAACTCTAGCGGGAGGAGTCAATGAGCAGTTCTTC. Its translation is CASTLTLAGGVNEQFF.

The chain joins TRBV9 to TRBJ2-1, with 7 bases aligning to TRBD2. J was trimmed by 6 bases and V by 2 bases; bases with no gene match: 8. This CDR3 has 15 amino acids. The germline gives CDR1 SGDLS, CDR2 YYNGEE. As DNA, the CDR3 is TGTGCCAGCAGCGTCCGGGACTATGACTCCAATGAGCAGTTCTTC. It encodes CASSVRDYDSNEQFF.

The chain carries TRBV21-1 and TRBJ2-2; whether TRBD2, the table's D call, matches the DNA was not checked. TRBV21-1 is reported as a pseudogene. The CDR3 has 17 residues. CDR3 sequence reads: CASPTGGTIPNTGELFF. The CDR3, as DNA: TGTGCCAGCCCCACTGGCGGAACTATACCGAACACCGGGGAGCTGTTTTTT.

The chain recombines TRBV13 with TRBJ1-6; no definite D call. This CDR3 has 15 amino acids. V was pared by 5 bases and J by 6 bases, with 14 bases between. Germline CDR1 PRHDT, CDR2 FYEKMQ (reference sequence). CDR3 sequence: CASSITQSFNSPLHF. In nucleotides, the CDR3 is TGTGCCAGCAGCATCACACAGAGCTTTAATTCACCCCTCCACTTT.

The chain has TRBV7-9 and TRBJ2-7; the D gene is possibly TRBD2 (6 bases). This CDR3 comprises 12 residues. V gave up 5 bases and J gave up 6 bases, with 11 bases separating them. From germline, CDR1 is SEHNR and CDR2 FQNEAQ (reference sequence). The CDR3 DNA reads as TGTGCCAGCAGCCCGTGGGGAGGCGAGCAGTACTTC. It yields the protein CASSPWGGEQYF.

This chain's CDR3 is CATFGQGQETQYF. CDR3 coding DNA: TGTGCCACATTCGGACAGGGACAAGAGACCCAGTACTTC. The chain employs TRBV6-5 and TRBJ2-5; 8 nucleotides align to TRBD1. In germline, CDR1 is MNHEY, CDR2 SVGAGI. This CDR3 comprises 13 residues. The junction had 6 bases not matched to a gene; V was cut back by 10 bases and J by 2 bases.

This rearrangement joins TRBV29-1 to TRBJ2-7, with 10 bases that match TRBD1. The V gene's germline CDR1 is SQVTM and CDR2 ANQGSEA. The V gene end was trimmed by 7 bases and the J gene end by 3 bases; junction bases not matched to a gene: 9. This CDR3 is built from 14 residues. The DNA for the CDR3 is TGCAGCGCCAAACGGACAGGGGGAGACTACGAGCAGTACTTC. Translation: CSAKRTGGDYEQYF.